The clone carrying this TCR beta chain was picked up a small number of times. What it binds is unknown. CD4+ T cells that had been cultured provided DNA sequenced with the Oncomine TCR Beta short-read assay. MiXCR, run by TCRdb on the PCR reads, gives a single entry per CDR3 protein. The sample lists around 10,000 distinct CDR3 sequences; roughly 44% were seen once. Regarding treatment: roughly 10-day PBMC culture with coronavirus spike peptide pools or control peptides (ViraFEST assay). ViraFEST used peptide pools to expand antigen-specific T cells before TCR sequencing. The record originates from a study of vaccination and CD4 T cells after COVID-19. The study, taken as a whole, reports: Analysis covered relatively few convalescent patients and lacked any early post-infection timepoints.

This CDR3 region has 16 residues. V lost 2 bases and J lost 6, with 19 bases in between. The germline gives CDR1 SGHNT, CDR2 YENEEA. The sequence came from a human donor who had recovered from COVID-19. Sequenced: CD4+ T cells from blood, cultured in vitro. The chain links TRBV11-3 to TRBJ1-2; D unresolved. CDR3: CASSLQFRSSLDGYTF. CDR3 nucleotide sequence: TGTGCCAGCAGCTTACAATTTAGGTCGTCCCTGGATGGCTACACCTTC.